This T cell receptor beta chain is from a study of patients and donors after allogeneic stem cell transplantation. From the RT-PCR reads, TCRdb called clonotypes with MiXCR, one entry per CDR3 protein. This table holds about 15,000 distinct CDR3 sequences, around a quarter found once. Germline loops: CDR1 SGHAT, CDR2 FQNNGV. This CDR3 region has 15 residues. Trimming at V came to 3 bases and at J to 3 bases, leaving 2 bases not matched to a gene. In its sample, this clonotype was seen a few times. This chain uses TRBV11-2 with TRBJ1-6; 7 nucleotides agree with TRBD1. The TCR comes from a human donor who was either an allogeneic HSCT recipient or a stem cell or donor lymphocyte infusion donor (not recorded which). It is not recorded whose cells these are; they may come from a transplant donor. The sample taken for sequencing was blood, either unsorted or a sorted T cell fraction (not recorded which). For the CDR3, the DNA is TGTGCCAGCAGCTTCGGGACAGTCTATAATTCACCCCTCCACTTT. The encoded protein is CASSFGTVYNSPLHF.